This T cell receptor (beta chain) emerged from a study of OX40 agonist ivuxolimab in advanced cancers. The CDR3 consists of 14 residues. V was clipped by 3 bases and J by 9 bases; unmatched bases: 8. CDR1 is LNHDA, CDR2 SQIVND, per germline (reference sequence). Method: immunoSEQ multiplex PCR; TCRdb's copy keeps in-frame clones and lacks some. The table lists 9,500 to 15,000 clones, 65% to 75% of them singletons, with 12% in the top ten. Sequenced material: CD4+ or CD8+ T cells sorted from blood, taken in a trial of the OX40 agonist ivuxolimab. The receptor comes from an adult with an advanced solid tumor such as melanoma, head and neck, liver or kidney cancer. V gene TRBV19 combines with J gene TRBJ2-1, with 7 bases fitting TRBD1. DNA of the CDR3: TGTGCCAGTAGTATGACAGGGAGTCCCCTTGAGCAGTTCTTC. Amino acid sequence: CASSMTGSPLEQFF. Full variable domain (outside the CDR3, taken from reference TRBV19 and TRBJ2-1): DGGITQSPKYLFRKEGQNVTLSCEQNLNHDAMYWYRQDPGQGLRLIYYSQIVNDFQKGDIAEGYSVSREKKESFPLTVTSAQKNPTAFYLCASSMTGSPLEQFFGPGTRLTVL.